This TCR beta chain derives from a study of T cell responses to AZD1222 COVID-19 vaccine. Whole-study findings and limits: Only 5 or 6 AZD1222 recipients tested seropositive at baseline. Samples come after the peak T cell response, not at day 14. Two AZD1222 doses significantly raised spike-specific TCR breadth and depth over controls. Reports say nearly half of spike-specific TCRs go after unmutated variant regions.

Germline V lookup: CDR1 MDHEN, CDR2 SYDVKM. The CDR3 spans 13 residues. Trimming left V 4 bases short and J 3 bases short, with 9 bases between. A remark on this clone: What it binds is not known.

Assay: immunoSEQ multiplex PCR; the TCRdb copy retains only in-frame clones and omits some. The profile shows approximately 140,000 clones, 80% to 85% of them singletons. The TCR originated in an adult in good health. The input for sequencing was peripheral blood, taken on day 0 of MenACWY control vaccination. The chain couples TRBV28 to TRBJ1-2; D possibly corresponds to TRBD1 (6 bases). The CDR3 sequence: CASSYQGYYGYTF. As DNA, the CDR3 is TGTGCCAGCAGTTACCAGGGGTACTATGGCTACACCTTC.